Detailed here is one T cell receptor beta chain. Its antigen is currently unknown. This record comes from a study of cytomegalovirus exposure and HLA in healthy donors. The CDR3 totals 14 residues. Germline V gene data show CDR1 as SNHLY and CDR2 as FYNNEI. Trimming at V came to 6 bases and at J to 2 bases, leaving 3 bases not matched to a gene. Study-level results: A later examination showed that TCR association rates differed by HLA locus, with DRB1 most and HLA-C fewest.

The donors comprised healthy bone marrow donors. Though nominally healthy at sampling, donors likely had unrecorded immune exposures. Both 60 Vbeta primers and 13 Jbeta primers went into the PCR. TCRdb's copy holds only in-frame clones and misses some; the assay was immunoSEQ multiplex PCR. The table has 140,000 to 150,000 clones, almost 80% seen once. Sequencing input: PBMCs. The chain couples TRBV2 to TRBJ1-3, with 8 bases matching TRBD1. The clonotype originates from a woman in her 30s in good health and CMV-seronegative. CDR3 protein: CASSDRGPGNTIYF. DNA for the CDR3: TGTGCCAGCAGCGACAGGGGACCTGGAAACACCATATATTTT.